This T cell receptor (beta chain) was retrieved from a study of T cell changes during pregnancy in multiple sclerosis. Germline V gene sequence: CDR1 SQVTM, CDR2 ANQGSEA. V was shortened by 6 bases and J by 3 bases, with 15 bases between the two germline ends. The CDR3 is made up of 13 amino acids. The repertoire was sequenced with immunoSEQ multiplex PCR; TCRdb's copy has only in-frame clones and lacks some. The sample consists of 39,000 or so clones, 90% to 95% of them appearing once. This specimen consisted of CD8+ T cells from peripheral blood mononuclear cells, obtained in the third trimester of pregnancy. This chain uses TRBV29-1 with TRBJ2-7; weak D call: TRBD1 (6 bases). This receptor was identified in a female donor with multiple sclerosis, enrolled in a pregnancy study. The CDR3 DNA reads TGCAGCGTCCGTCCGGTGGACAGCTACGAGCAGTACTTC. Translated: CSVRPVDSYEQYF.